These T cell receptor beta chains were read from a single sample in a study of T-cell reconstitution after alpha-beta-depleted transplantation in children. TCRdb ran MiXCR on the PCR reads and lists one entry per CDR3 protein. This repertoire shows 450,000 to 700,000 distinct CDR3 sequences, roughly 30% found once; its top ten account for just over 35%. The sequencing used PBMCs, collected before TCRalphabeta/CD19-depleted stem cell transplant. These receptors all stem from a boy in the first two years of life with Wiskott-Aldrich syndrome, due to receive a stem cell transplant. CDR3s include the opening cysteine and the closing phenylalanine or tryptophan. The D gene is left open where the match is weak. Expanded clones are given a class, and other clones once, few, many or no size at all.

J gene,D gene,V gene,clone size,CDR3 protein,CDR3 DNA
TRBJ2-1,TRBD2,TRBV7-2,.,CASSSSPGLANEQFF,TGTGCCAGCAGCTCCTCCCCAGGACTAGCCAATGAGCAGTTCTTC
TRBJ2-3,.,TRBV5-1,few,CASSLVRSSTDTQYF,TGCGCCAGCAGCTTGGTAAGGAGTAGCACAGATACGCAGTATTTT
TRBJ2-7,.,TRBV9,.,CASSGGVSSYEQYF,TGTGCCAGCAGCGGAGGGGTGAGCTCCTACGAGCAGTACTTC
TRBJ1-2,.,TRBV20-1,few,CSARGRPNYGYTF,TGCAGTGCTAGAGGGAGGCCCAACTATGGCTACACCTTC
TRBJ2-3,.,TRBV28,.,CASSPTTGTSNTDTQYF,TGTGCCAGCAGTCCGACTACCGGGACGAGTAACACAGATACGCAGTATTTT
TRBJ2-1,.,TRBV6-1,few,CASNEIGINEQFF,TGTGCCAGCAATGAGATAGGGATCAATGAGCAGTTCTTC
TRBJ2-2,.,TRBV27,few,CASSLQDTGELFF,TGTGCCAGCAGTTTACAGGACACCGGGGAGCTGTTTTTT
TRBJ2-5,.,TRBV2,.,CASSGPAETQYF,TGTGCCAGCAGTGGACCAGCGGAGACCCAGTACTTC
TRBJ1-2,TRBD1,TRBV20-1,.,CSARFDQGAYGYTF,TGCAGTGCTAGATTTGACCAGGGGGCGTATGGCTACACCTTC
TRBJ2-7,.,TRBV6-1,.,CASSEGGTRLYEQYF,TGTGCCAGCAGTGAAGGGGGAACAAGGCTCTACGAGCAGTACTTC
TRBJ2-5,TRBD2,TRBV4-1,.,CASSQTSVVETQYF,TGCGCCAGCAGCCAGACTAGCGTAGTCGAGACCCAGTACTTC
TRBJ2-7,.,TRBV27,.,CASSLGEPGEQYF,TGTGCCAGCAGTTTAGGAGAACCTGGGGAGCAGTACTTC
TRBJ2-7,.,TRBV27,.,CASSPNREINKQYF,TGTGCCAGCAGTCCTAACAGGGAGATTAACAAGCAGTACTTC
TRBJ2-3,.,TRBV7-9,.,CASSSGTQSTDTQYF,TGTGCCAGCAGCTCCGGGACGCAAAGCACAGATACGCAGTATTTT
TRBJ2-2,.,TRBV20-1,few,CSARSPGEGGGELFF,TGCAGTGCTAGGTCCCCGGGGGAAGGAGGCGGGGAGCTGTTTTTT
TRBJ1-5,.,TRBV30,.,CASGGGIDQPQHF,TGTGCCTCTGGGGGAGGGATCGATCAGCCCCAGCATTTT